This TCR beta chain came from a study of immune evolution from preneoplasia to lung adenocarcinoma. The V gene's germline CDR1 is SEHNR and CDR2 FQNEAQ (reference sequence). This CDR3 is 13 amino acids long. V lost 1 base and J lost 4, with 7 bases in between. TCRdb's table, derived via immunoSEQ multiplex PCR, lists solely in-frame clones and lacks some. The top ten hold approximately 3% of the sample, which has roughly 4,000 clones, about 83% seen once. Specimen: FFPE minimally invasive lung adenocarcinoma tissue. The clonotype was recovered from a person aged 55 to 75 with lung adenocarcinoma. V and J are TRBV7-9 and TRBJ1-1; D is perhaps TRBD1 (6 bases). In DNA, the CDR3 is TGTGCCAGCAGCTTAGAAGGGGGCACTGAAGCTTTCTTT. It yields the protein CASSLEGGTEAFF.